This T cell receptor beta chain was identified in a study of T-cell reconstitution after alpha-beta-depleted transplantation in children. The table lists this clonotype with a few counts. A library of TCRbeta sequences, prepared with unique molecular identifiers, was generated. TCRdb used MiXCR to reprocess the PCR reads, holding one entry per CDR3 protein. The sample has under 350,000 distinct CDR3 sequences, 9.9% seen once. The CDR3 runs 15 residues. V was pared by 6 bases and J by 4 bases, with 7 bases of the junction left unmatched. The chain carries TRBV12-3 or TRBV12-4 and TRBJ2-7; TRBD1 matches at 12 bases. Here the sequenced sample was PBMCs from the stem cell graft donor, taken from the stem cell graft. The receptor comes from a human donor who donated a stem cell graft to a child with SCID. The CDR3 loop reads CASRPGQGAWYEQYF. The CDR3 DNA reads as TGTGCCAGCAGACCGGGACAGGGGGCCTGGTACGAGCAGTACTTC.